This record covers a single TCR beta chain. Its antigen is undetermined. Germline lookup yields CDR1 SQVTM and CDR2 ANQGSEA. CDR3 length: 14 residues. The V segment lost 3 bases and the J segment 7 bases; nucleotides outside the gene matches: 6. This sample is part of a study of response to subunit inactivated influenza vaccine. General study results and limits: Each seasonal flu vaccination may recruit only limited new T cells, authors suggested.

TCRdb recomputed calls from the RT-PCR reads with MiXCR, one row per CDR3 protein. The table shows roughly 780,000 distinct CDR3 sequences, with roughly 20% occurring only once. V is TRBV29-1 and J is TRBJ2-4, with 10 bases fitting TRBD1. Material: PBMCs from blood, obtained about 5 days after vaccination. The receptor was derived from a man aged 50-60 years who received an inactivated influenza vaccine. DNA for the CDR3: TGCAGCGTTGACCCAGGACAGGGGGGGAACATTCAGTACTTC. It is translated as CSVDPGQGGNIQYF.